A selection of T cell receptor beta chains follows, all from one sample in a study of blood T cell repertoires in COVID-19. This table comes from immunoSEQ multiplex PCR, and its TCRdb copy is limited to in-frame clones, with some not included. This table holds about 150,000 clones, roughly 87% found once. The sequencing input was PBMCs or T cells enriched from blood (not recorded which). The source is a woman between 35 and 50 years old who had been exposed to COVID-19. CDR3s include the opening cysteine and the closing phenylalanine or tryptophan. D genes are given only for firm matches. Clone size is stated in some rows and not others, as once, few, many or a class when expanded.

D gene | J gene | V gene | clone size | CDR3 length | CDR3 protein | CDR3 DNA
TRBD1 | TRBJ1-4 | TRBV5-1 | NA | 14 | CASSHGQGAEKLFF | TGCGCCAGCAGCCACGGACAGGGTGCAGAAAAACTGTTTTTT
NA | TRBJ2-7 | TRBV7-2 | NA | 15 | CASSLSGGATGEQYF | TGTGCCAGCAGCTTATCTGGCGGGGCGACGGGGGAGCAGTACTTC
TRBD2 | TRBJ2-3 | TRBV11-2 | NA | 15 | CASSRPGLAGDTQYF | TGTGCCAGCAGCCGCCCGGGACTAGCGGGAGATACGCAGTATTTT
NA | TRBJ2-7 | TRBV27 | NA | 16 | CASSRPDRQRLGEQYF | TGTGCCAGCAGCCGCCCTGACAGGCAGAGATTGGGGGAGCAGTACTTC
TRBD2 | TRBJ2-1 | TRBV6-4 | NA | 19 | CASSRDAGGGTGSYNEQFF | TGTGCCAGCTCCCGGGACGCGGGCGGGGGAACAGGATCCTACAATGAGCAGTTCTTC
NA | TRBJ1-1 | TRBV18 | NA | 14 | CASSPPAGWTEAFF | TGTGCCAGCTCACCACCGGCGGGTTGGACTGAAGCTTTCTTT
TRBD1 | TRBJ1-6 | TRBV4-3 | NA | 15 | CASRQGADYNSPLHF | TGCGCCAGCAGACAGGGGGCAGACTACAATTCACCCCTCCACTTT
NA | TRBJ1-4 | TRBV6-5 | NA | 14 | CASSIQATNEKLFF | TGTGCCAGCAGTATACAGGCAACTAATGAAAAACTGTTTTTT
NA | TRBJ2-2 | TRBV19 | NA | 16 | CASSRRSLFNTGELFF | TGTGCCAGTAGTAGAAGGTCACTATTTAACACCGGGGAGCTGTTTTTT
NA | TRBJ1-2 | TRBV5-1 | NA | 15 | CASSLLVDAPGGYTF | TGCGCCAGCAGCTTGTTAGTGGACGCCCCGGGGGGCTACACCTTC
NA | TRBJ2-2 | TRBV9 | NA | 15 | CASSEGVGVTGELFF | TGTGCCAGCAGCGAGGGGGTCGGGGTTACCGGGGAGCTGTTTTTT
NA | TRBJ1-2 | TRBV28 | NA | 14 | CATRPGGVSYGYTF | TGTGCCACCAGGCCGGGGGGGGTAAGCTATGGCTACACCTTC
NA | TRBJ1-5 | TRBV19 | NA | 14 | CATKKQGSNQPQHF | TGTGCCACAAAAAAACAGGGAAGCAATCAGCCCCAGCATTTT
NA | TRBJ2-3 | TRBV5-1 | NA | 16 | CASSLEASIVADTQYF | TGCGCCAGCAGCTTGGAGGCTAGCATAGTTGCAGATACGCAGTATTTT
TRBD1 | TRBJ2-1 | TRBV27 | NA | 21 | CASSRRTPGTGVGPQYDEQFF | TGTGCCAGCAGTCGCAGGACCCCCGGGACAGGGGTGGGACCTCAATACGATGAGCAGTTCTTC
NA | TRBJ1-1 | TRBV25-1 | NA | 12 | CASKHVNTEAFF | TGTGCCAGCAAACATGTGAACACTGAAGCTTTCTTT
TRBD2 | TRBJ2-1 | TRBV7-6 | NA | 14 | CASSRLAGANEQFF | TGTGCCAGCAGTAGACTAGCGGGAGCAAATGAGCAGTTCTTC
NA | TRBJ2-2 | TRBV10-3 | few | 13 | CAISAGGPGELFF | TGTGCCATCAGTGCGGGGGGCCCCGGGGAGCTGTTTTTT
NA | TRBJ1-4 | TRBV2 | once | 13 | CASSLSGREKLFF | TGTGCCAGCAGTCTTAGCGGCAGGGAAAAACTGTTTTTT
NA | TRBJ2-2 | TRBV3-1/TRBV3-2 | NA | 15 | CASSKPRGTGGELFF | TGTGCCAGCAGCAAACCAAGGGGGACGGGGGGGGAGCTGTTTTTT
NA | TRBJ1-6 | TRBV4-1 | NA | 16 | CASSQDFGGYNSPLHF | TGCGCCAGCAGCCAAGATTTCGGCGGCTATAATTCACCCCTCCACTTT
TRBD1 | TRBJ1-6 | TRBV6-4 | NA | 14 | CASSAETGDSPLHF | TGTGCCAGCAGTGCCGAGACAGGGGATTCACCCCTCCACTTT
TRBD2 | TRBJ2-5 | TRBV2 | few | 15 | CASRENLAVQETQYF | TGTGCCAGCAGGGAAAACCTAGCGGTCCAAGAGACCCAGTACTTC
TRBD1 | TRBJ2-7 | TRBV13 | few | 16 | CASSLGSDRGLYEQYF | TGTGCCAGCAGCTTAGGCTCGGACAGGGGTTTATACGAGCAGTACTTC
TRBD1 | TRBJ2-7 | TRBV6-5 | NA | 12 | CASSGTGNEQYF | TGTGCCAGCAGCGGGACAGGGAACGAGCAGTACTTC
TRBD2 | TRBJ2-7 | TRBV5-6 | NA | 16 | CASSPSVLAGSYEQYF | TGTGCCAGCAGCCCCTCGGTTCTAGCGGGCTCCTACGAGCAGTACTTC
TRBD2 | TRBJ2-5 | TRBV27 | NA | 14 | CASSLLGGKETQYF | TGTGCCAGCAGTTTATTGGGGGGGAAAGAGACCCAGTACTTC
NA | TRBJ2-7 | TRBV14 | NA | 17 | CASSQDFTGILTYEQYF | TGTGCCAGCAGCCAAGATTTCACGGGGATACTAACCTACGAGCAGTACTTC
TRBD1 | TRBJ1-1 | TRBV5-1 | NA | 15 | CASSRGQLLNTEAFF | TGCGCCAGCAGCCGGGGACAGTTGCTGAACACTGAAGCTTTCTTT
NA | TRBJ1-5 | TRBV6-2/TRBV6-3 | NA | 12 | CASSYTHQPQHF | TGTGCCAGCAGTTACACTCATCAGCCCCAGCATTTT
TRBD1 | TRBJ2-3 | TRBV3-1/TRBV3-2 | NA | 17 | CASSHSSGQGRTDTQYF | TGTGCCAGCAGCCACTCTTCCGGACAGGGAAGGACAGATACGCAGTATTTT
NA | TRBJ2-3 | TRBV2 | once | 13 | CASSTASTDTQYF | TGTGCCAGCTCGACAGCTAGCACAGATACGCAGTATTTT
NA | TRBJ2-1 | TRBV9 | NA | 15 | CASSVEGIGYNEQFF | TGTGCCAGCAGCGTAGAGGGGATTGGATACAATGAGCAGTTCTTC
NA | TRBJ1-4 | TRBV3-1/TRBV3-2 | NA | 20 | CASSLRITSPGTIGGEKLFF | TGTGCCAGCAGCCTGAGAATCACCAGCCCCGGGACTATCGGGGGGGAAAAACTGTTTTTT
NA | TRBJ2-6 | TRBV5-1 | NA | 15 | CASSLVAAGANVLTF | TGCGCCAGCAGCTTGGTGGCAGCTGGGGCCAACGTCCTGACTTTC
TRBD1 | TRBJ2-7 | TRBV5-6 | NA | 14 | CASSPGTADYEQYF | TGTGCCAGCAGCCCCGGGACAGCCGACTACGAGCAGTACTTC
TRBD1 | TRBJ2-2 | TRBV5-4 | NA | 15 | CASSNGTGPTGELFF | TGTGCCAGCAGCAACGGGACAGGGCCCACCGGGGAGCTGTTTTTT
NA | TRBJ1-1 | TRBV12-3/TRBV12-4 | NA | 13 | CASSPQRGTEAFF | TGTGCCAGCAGCCCCCAACGGGGGACTGAAGCTTTCTTT